One sample yielded the 18 T cell receptor beta chains listed below, sequenced in a study of blood T cell repertoires in COVID-19. TCRdb's table, derived via immunoSEQ multiplex PCR, lists solely in-frame clones and lacks some. The sample has 260,000 or so clones, nearly 90% seen once. Material for sequencing was peripheral blood. The receptors shown here come from a man aged 18-30 years with active or convalescent COVID-19.

The J gene is TRBJ2-3, the V gene TRBV4-3, with D possibly being TRBD1 (6 bases). From germline, CDR1 is LGHNA and CDR2 YSLEER. The length of the CDR3 is 16 residues. Trimming stripped 3 bases from V and 0 bases from J, with 13 bases between. DNA for the CDR3: TGCGCCAGCAGCCAGGGGCTGGGGGCTAGCACAGATACGCAGTATTTT. As protein: CASSQGLGASTDTQYF.

The chain is built from TRBV10-3 and TRBJ2-3, with 14 nucleotides matching TRBD2. J was trimmed by 1 base and V by 2 bases; bases with no gene match: 11. This CDR3 region has 20 residues. From germline, CDR1 is ENHRY and CDR2 SYGVKD. CDR3 nucleotide sequence: TGTGCCATCAGTGAGAATCCCGGACTAGCGGGGGGACTAGGCACAGATACGCAGTATTTT. Protein: CAISENPGLAGGLGTDTQYF.

This chain joins TRBV6-4 and TRBJ1-1; TRBD1 aligns across 11 bases. Germline assignment: CDR1 MRHNA and CDR2 SNTAGT. Trimming at V came to 2 bases and at J to 4 bases, leaving 3 bases not matched to a gene. This CDR3 has 15 amino acids. The chain's CDR3 is CASSDGTGGLTEAFF. CDR3 sequence (DNA): TGTGCCAGCAGTGACGGGACAGGGGGTCTCACTGAAGCTTTCTTT.

This clone has just a few counts. The chain employs TRBV7-8 and TRBJ1-1; 9 bases are a match to TRBD1. V lost 1 base to trimming and J lost 11 bases; unmatched junction nucleotides: 8. Germline V gene lookup returns CDR1 SGHVS and CDR2 FQNEAQ. CDR3 length equals 14 residues. The CDR3, as DNA: TGTGCCAGCAGCTTAGGGACAGGGGTAGATTCGGCTTTCTTT. Protein product: CASSLGTGVDSAFF.

The rearrangement joins TRBV4-3 to TRBJ2-5; TRBD1 might be the D (5 bases). This CDR3 has 18 amino acids. CDR1 LGHNA and CDR2 YSLEER come from the germline V gene. With 0 bases removed from V and 5 bases from J, the gap between germline ends came to 22 bases. CDR3 nucleotide sequence: TGCGCCAGCAGCCAAGAAATCCTCGACAGATTAATCGGGGAGACCCAGTACTTC. This sequence encodes CASSQEILDRLIGETQYF.

The chain has TRBV5-4 and TRBJ1-1, with 9 nucleotides matching TRBD1. J lost 0 bases, V lost 7 bases, and 19 bases had no gene match. CDR1 is SGHNT, CDR2 YYREEE, per germline (reference sequence). The length of the CDR3 is 19 residues. The chain's CDR3 is CASSYSSGTGSNMNTEAFF. CDR3 nucleotide sequence: TGTGCCAGCTCATATTCGTCCGGGACAGGGAGCAATATGAACACTGAAGCTTTCTTT.

V and J are TRBV6-5 and TRBJ1-5; a possible D gene is TRBD1 (5 bases). This CDR3 comprises 13 residues. V shed 7 bases and J shed 6 bases, with 13 bases lying between them. The V gene's germline CDR1 is MNHEY and CDR2 SVGAGI. CDR3 protein: CASKEGQGQPQHF. CDR3 coding DNA: TGTGCCAGCAAGGAAGGGCAGGGTCAGCCCCAGCATTTT.

The chain recombines TRBV15 with TRBJ1-4; maybe TRBD1 (6 bases). Germline V gene data show CDR1 as LNHNV and CDR2 as YYDKDF (reference sequence). V lost 5 bases, J lost 0 bases, and 10 bases lay in between. The CDR3 length is 15 residues. DNA for the CDR3: TGTGCCACCAGCTCACGGACAGCAACTAATGAAAAACTGTTTTTT. Translation: CATSSRTATNEKLFF. The whole variable domain, filled in from reference TRBV15 and TRBJ1-4, reads DAMVIQNPRYQVTQFGKPVTLSCSQTLNHNVMYWYQQKSSQAPKLLFHYYDKDFNNEADTPDNFQSRRPNTSFCFLDIRSPGLGDTAMYLCATSSRTATNEKLFFGSGTQLSVL.

The rearrangement joins TRBV6-5 to TRBJ2-3, with D possibly TRBD2 on 6 matching bases. Germline V gene lookup returns CDR1 MNHEY and CDR2 SVGAGI. The CDR3 contains 14 residues. V lost 4 bases to trimming and J lost 7 bases, with 15 bases between them. Here the CDR3 reads CASSWSGLRNTQYF. CDR3 in DNA: TGTGCCAGCAGTTGGAGCGGGCTCCGAAATACGCAGTATTTT.

This sequence joins TRBV27 and TRBJ2-2, with D unresolved. CDR3 length: 13 residues. Trimming left V 6 bases short and J 6 bases short, with 11 bases between. CDR1 and CDR2 (germline): MNHEY, SMNVEV (reference sequence). The CDR3: CASRDLVSGELFF. The CDR3 region has the DNA TGTGCCAGCAGAGATCTAGTTTCCGGGGAGCTGTTTTTT.

This chain connects TRBV3-1 (or the pseudogene TRBV3-2) to TRBJ2-1; D might be TRBD2 (5 bases). Trimming removed 2 bases from V and 0 bases from J, with 14 bases in between. This CDR3 contains 17 residues. The V gene's germline CDR1 is LGHDT and CDR2 YNNKEL (reference sequence). This chain's CDR3 is CASSQNRGYSSYNEQFF. DNA of the CDR3: TGTGCCAGCAGCCAAAATCGGGGATACAGCTCCTACAATGAGCAGTTCTTC.

This chain connects TRBV7-2 to TRBJ1-1, with D unresolved. V was cut by 4 bases and J by 0 bases, with 12 bases left in between. Per germline, CDR1 SGHTA and CDR2 FQGNSA. The CDR3 is 15 residues long. CDR3 in amino acids: CASSSPEGMNTEAFF. In DNA, the CDR3 is TGTGCCAGCAGCTCCCCGGAGGGAATGAACACTGAAGCTTTCTTT.

The V gene is TRBV5-1, the J gene TRBJ2-7; 8 bases match TRBD1. CDR1 and CDR2 from the germline V gene are SGHRS and YFSETQ. This CDR3 region has 15 residues. J was trimmed by 5 bases and V by 4 bases; bases with no gene match: 11. CDR3: CASSGTPTGDNEQYF. As DNA, the CDR3 is TGCGCCAGCAGCGGGACACCGACAGGGGACAACGAGCAGTACTTC.

V gene TRBV10-3 combines with J gene TRBJ1-2; 8 bases are shared with TRBD1. V was clipped by 4 bases and J by 2 bases; unmatched bases: 6. This CDR3 comprises 15 residues. The V gene's germline CDR1 is ENHRY and CDR2 SYGVKD. This CDR3 reads CAISGWTGSNYGYTF. The CDR3, as DNA: TGTGCCATCAGTGGCTGGACAGGGTCCAACTATGGCTACACCTTC.

V gene TRBV6-5 combines with J gene TRBJ2-2, with 11 bases lining up with TRBD1. Germline loops: CDR1 MNHEY, CDR2 SVGAGI. The CDR3 has 15 amino acids. Trimming took 4 bases from V and 4 from J; bases not matched to a gene: 2. The CDR3 region is CASSWTGGFTGELFF. CDR3 DNA: TGTGCCAGCAGTTGGACAGGGGGCTTCACCGGGGAGCTGTTTTTT.

The V and J genes are TRBV7-6 and TRBJ2-7; a weak D match, TRBD1 (5 bases). V gave up 5 bases and J gave up 0 bases, with 11 bases separating them. CDR3 length equals 14 residues. The germline CDR1 and CDR2 sequences are SGHVS and FNYEAQ. CDR3 bases: TGTGCCAGCAGCACCGGACACCTCTCCTACGAGCAGTACTTC. It specifies CASSTGHLSYEQYF.

V usage is TRBV19 and J usage is TRBJ1-5; 10 nucleotides line up with TRBD1. The CDR3 is made up of 17 amino acids. V was clipped by 8 bases and J by 3 bases; unmatched bases: 13. The germline gives CDR1 LNHDA, CDR2 SQIVND (reference sequence). DNA of the CDR3: TGTGCCAGTGCCTACCCCCAGGACAGGGGGTACAATCAGCCCCAGCATTTT. It is translated as CASAYPQDRGYNQPQHF.

This chain uses TRBV18 with TRBJ1-3, with D possibly matching TRBD1 (5 bases). Trimming left V 3 bases short and J 0 bases short, with 9 bases between. CDR1 and CDR2 (germline): KGHSH, LQKENI. The CDR3 contains 15 residues. CDR3 nucleotides: TGTGCCAGCTCACCCTACGACAGCTCTGGAAACACCATATATTTT. This translates into CASSPYDSSGNTIYF.